This T cell receptor beta chain was recorded in a study of untreated major depressive disorder. TCRdb's copy holds only in-frame clones and misses some; the assay was immunoSEQ multiplex PCR. The sample records tens of thousands of clones, roughly 90% being singletons. The germline V gene has CDR1 SGHDT and CDR2 YYEEEE. V was cut by 3 bases and J by 1 base, with 17 bases left in between. The CDR3 is 16 residues long. Each depressed patient was pairwise matched to a non-depressed control for sex, age, current smoking status and body mass index. Donors lacked major illness, comorbidities, regular medication, drug use, or heavy drinking. About 28 ml of peripheral blood was collected per donor. About 95% CD4+ purity was typical by flow cytometry.

Sequences were obtained from CD4+ T cells from PBMCs. The sequence derives from a woman aged 40 to 50 in good health. The chain couples TRBV5-6 to TRBJ2-7; weak D call: TRBD2 (6 bases). Here the CDR3 reads CASSYLATGISYEQYV. The CDR3 DNA reads TGTGCCAGCAGCTATCTAGCGACTGGCATTTCCTACGAGCAGTACGTC.